At least ten counts were recorded for the clone carrying this T cell receptor beta chain. Its target is unknown. Each patient went into thyroid surgery without having received any treatment. Methods used by the authors: CDR3 differences across clinicopathological groups were used to build a distant-metastasis classifier for papillary thyroid cancer. Using MiXCR, TCRdb reanalyzed the PCR reads. TCRdb assigned the V and J calls; the authors' analysis was not used. The repertoire holds nearly 25,000 clones, around 26% seen once, with 15% to 20% in the top ten. Looked up from germline, CDR1 is KGHSH and CDR2 is LQKENI. V shed 3 bases and J shed 5 bases, with 10 bases lying between them. The CDR3 loop spans 13 amino acids. The data stem from a study of metastatic and nonmetastatic thyroid tumors. Study-wide context: Peripheral blood and tumor or nodule samples from malignant and benign thyroid patients were compared.

Study-wide results and caveats: A significant increase in TCR beta diversity was reportedly seen in malignant thyroid tumors relative to benign nodules, in blood and tumor.

The receptor was derived from a male donor with papillary thyroid cancer or a benign thyroid nodule (not recorded which). Some clones in this sample may be carry-over from other donors' samples. The sequenced sample was blood. This chain connects TRBV18 to TRBJ1-2, with D unresolved. CDR3 DNA: TGTGCCAGCTCACCGACGGTCGGGTATGGCTACACCTTC. Translation: CASSPTVGYGYTF.